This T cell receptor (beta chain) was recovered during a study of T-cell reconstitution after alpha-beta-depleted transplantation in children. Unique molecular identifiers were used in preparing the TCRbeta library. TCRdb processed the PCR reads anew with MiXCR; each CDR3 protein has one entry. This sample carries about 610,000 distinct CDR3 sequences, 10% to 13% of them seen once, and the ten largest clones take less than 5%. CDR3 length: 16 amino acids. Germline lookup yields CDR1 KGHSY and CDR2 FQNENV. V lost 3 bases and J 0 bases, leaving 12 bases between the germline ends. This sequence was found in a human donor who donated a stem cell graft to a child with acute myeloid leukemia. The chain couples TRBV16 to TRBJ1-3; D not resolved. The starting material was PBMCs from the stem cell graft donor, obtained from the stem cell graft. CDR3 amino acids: CASSQAGPFSGNTIYF. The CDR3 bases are TGTGCCAGCAGCCAGGCCGGCCCTTTCTCTGGAAACACCATATATTTT.